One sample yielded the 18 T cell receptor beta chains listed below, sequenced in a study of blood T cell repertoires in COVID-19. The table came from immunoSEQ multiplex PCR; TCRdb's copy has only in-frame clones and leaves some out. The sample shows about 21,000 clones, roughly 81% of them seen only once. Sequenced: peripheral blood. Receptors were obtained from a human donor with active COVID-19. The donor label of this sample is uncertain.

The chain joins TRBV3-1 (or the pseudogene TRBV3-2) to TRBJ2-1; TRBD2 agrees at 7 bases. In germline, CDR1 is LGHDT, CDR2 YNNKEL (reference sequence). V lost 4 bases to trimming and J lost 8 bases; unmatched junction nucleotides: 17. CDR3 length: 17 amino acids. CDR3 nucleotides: TGTGCCAGCAGCCCCCGGTACGGGACTACCCCTGGTGATGAGCAGTTCTTC. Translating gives CASSPRYGTTPGDEQFF.

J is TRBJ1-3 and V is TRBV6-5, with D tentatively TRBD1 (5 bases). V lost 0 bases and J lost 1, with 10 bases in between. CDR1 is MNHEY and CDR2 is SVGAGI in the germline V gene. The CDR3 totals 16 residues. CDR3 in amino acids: CASSYSLGGSGNTIYF. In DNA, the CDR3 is TGTGCCAGCAGTTACTCGTTGGGGGGATCTGGAAACACCATATATTTT.

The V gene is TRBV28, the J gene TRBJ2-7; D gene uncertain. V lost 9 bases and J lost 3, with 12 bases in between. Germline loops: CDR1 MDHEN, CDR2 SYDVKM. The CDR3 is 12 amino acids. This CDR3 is CASKTTHYEQYF. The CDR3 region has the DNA TGTGCCAGTAAAACTACCCACTACGAGCAGTACTTC.

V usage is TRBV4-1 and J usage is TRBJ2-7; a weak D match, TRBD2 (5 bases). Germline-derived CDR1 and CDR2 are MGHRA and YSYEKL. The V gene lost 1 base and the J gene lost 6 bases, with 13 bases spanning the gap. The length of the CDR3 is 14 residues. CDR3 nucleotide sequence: TGCGCCAGCAGCCAAGGGCGTACTAGGAGCGAGCAGTACTTC. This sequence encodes CASSQGRTRSEQYF.

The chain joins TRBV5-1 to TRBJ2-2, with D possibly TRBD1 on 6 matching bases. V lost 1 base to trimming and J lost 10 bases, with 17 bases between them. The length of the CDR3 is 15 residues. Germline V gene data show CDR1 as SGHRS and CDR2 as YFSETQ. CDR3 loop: CASSLMAGAGEELFF. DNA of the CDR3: TGCGCCAGCAGCTTGATGGCAGGGGCGGGCGAGGAGCTGTTTTTT.

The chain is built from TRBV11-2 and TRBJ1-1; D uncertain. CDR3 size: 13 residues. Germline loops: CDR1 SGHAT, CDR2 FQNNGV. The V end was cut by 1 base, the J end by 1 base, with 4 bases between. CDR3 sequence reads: CASSLGRNTEAFF. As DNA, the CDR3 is TGTGCCAGCAGCTTAGGTAGGAACACTGAAGCTTTCTTT.

The CDR3 here is CASSLPGTDTQYF. In nucleotides, the CDR3 is TGTGCCAGCAGCCTACCAGGCACAGATACGCAGTATTTT. The chain couples TRBV3-1 (or the pseudogene TRBV3-2) to TRBJ2-3; D is undetermined. Germline CDR1 is LGHDT and CDR2 is YNNKEL (reference sequence). V was trimmed by 4 bases and J by 1 base, leaving 6 bases between them. The CDR3 contains 13 residues.

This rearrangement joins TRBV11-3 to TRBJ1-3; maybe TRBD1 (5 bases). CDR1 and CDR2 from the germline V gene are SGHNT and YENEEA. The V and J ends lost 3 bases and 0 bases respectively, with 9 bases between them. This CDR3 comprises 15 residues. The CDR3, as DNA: TGTGCCAGCAGCTTCGTGGGGGGCTCTGGAAACACCATATATTTT. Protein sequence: CASSFVGGSGNTIYF.

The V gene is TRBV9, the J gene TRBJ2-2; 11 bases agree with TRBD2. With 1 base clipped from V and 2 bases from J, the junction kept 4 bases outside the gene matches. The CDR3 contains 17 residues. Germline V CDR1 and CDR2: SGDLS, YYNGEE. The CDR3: CASSVPTSGGNTGELFF. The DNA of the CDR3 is TGTGCCAGCAGCGTACCTACTAGCGGGGGAAACACCGGGGAGCTGTTTTTT.

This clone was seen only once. CDR3 residues: CSVQISSGNTIYF. The CDR3 nucleotides read TGCAGCGTCCAGATAAGCTCTGGAAACACCATATATTTT. The chain employs TRBV29-1 and TRBJ1-3; D remains ambiguous. V lost 6 bases and J 0 bases, leaving 9 bases between the germline ends. The CDR3 consists of 13 residues. Germline V gene sequence: CDR1 SQVTM, CDR2 ANQGSEA.

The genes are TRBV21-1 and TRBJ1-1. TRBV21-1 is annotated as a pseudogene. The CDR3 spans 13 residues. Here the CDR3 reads CASSKAANTEAFF. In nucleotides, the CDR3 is TGTGCCAGCAGCAAAGCAGCAAACACTGAAGCTTTCTTT.

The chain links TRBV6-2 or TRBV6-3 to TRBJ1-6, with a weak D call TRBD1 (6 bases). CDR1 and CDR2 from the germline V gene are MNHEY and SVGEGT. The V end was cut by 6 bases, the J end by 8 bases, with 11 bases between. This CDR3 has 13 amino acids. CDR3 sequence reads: CASSPDRYSPLHF. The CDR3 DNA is TGTGCCAGCAGCCCAGACAGGTATTCACCCCTCCACTTT.

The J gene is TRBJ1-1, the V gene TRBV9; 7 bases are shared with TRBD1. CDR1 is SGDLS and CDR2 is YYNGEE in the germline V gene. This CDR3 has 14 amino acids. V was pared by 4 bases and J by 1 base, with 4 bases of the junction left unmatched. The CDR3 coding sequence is TGTGCCAGCAGCAAAGGGGGCTGGAACACTGAAGCTTTCTTT. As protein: CASSKGGWNTEAFF.

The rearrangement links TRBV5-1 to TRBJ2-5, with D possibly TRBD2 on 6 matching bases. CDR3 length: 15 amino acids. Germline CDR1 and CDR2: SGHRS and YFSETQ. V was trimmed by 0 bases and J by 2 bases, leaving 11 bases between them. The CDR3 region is CASSLEGLGQETQYF. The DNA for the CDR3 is TGCGCCAGCAGCTTGGAGGGACTTGGACAAGAGACCCAGTACTTC.

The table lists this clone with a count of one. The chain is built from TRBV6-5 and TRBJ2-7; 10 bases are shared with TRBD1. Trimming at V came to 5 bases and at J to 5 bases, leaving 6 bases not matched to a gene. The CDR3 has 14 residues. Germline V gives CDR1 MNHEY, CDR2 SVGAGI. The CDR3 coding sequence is TGTGCCAGCAGTACCGGGACAGGGGCCCACGAGCAGTACTTC. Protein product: CASSTGTGAHEQYF.

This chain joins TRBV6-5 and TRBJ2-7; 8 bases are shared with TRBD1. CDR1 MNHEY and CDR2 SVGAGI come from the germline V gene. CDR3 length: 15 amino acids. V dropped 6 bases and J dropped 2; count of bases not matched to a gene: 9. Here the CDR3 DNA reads TGTGCCAGCAGGAACCCCGGGACAGGAGCCTACGAGCAGTACTTC. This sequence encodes CASRNPGTGAYEQYF.

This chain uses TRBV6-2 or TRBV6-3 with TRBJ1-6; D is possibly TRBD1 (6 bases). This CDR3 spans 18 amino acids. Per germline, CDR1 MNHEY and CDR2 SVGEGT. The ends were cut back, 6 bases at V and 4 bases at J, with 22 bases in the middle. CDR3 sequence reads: CASSSDGWQGTYNSPLHF. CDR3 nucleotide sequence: TGTGCCAGCAGCTCCGACGGATGGCAGGGGACGTATAATTCACCCCTCCACTTT.

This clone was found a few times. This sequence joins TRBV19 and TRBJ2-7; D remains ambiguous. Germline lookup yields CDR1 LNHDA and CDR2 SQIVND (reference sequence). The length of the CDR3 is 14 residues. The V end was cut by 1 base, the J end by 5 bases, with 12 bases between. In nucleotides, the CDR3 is TGTGCCAGTAGTATAGTTAATTCCCCCCACGAGCAGTACTTC. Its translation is CASSIVNSPHEQYF. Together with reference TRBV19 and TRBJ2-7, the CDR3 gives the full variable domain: DGGITQSPKYLFRKEGQNVTLSCEQNLNHDAMYWYRQDPGQGLRLIYYSQIVNDFQKGDIAEGYSVSREKKESFPLTVTSAQKNPTAFYLCASSIVNSPHEQYFGPGTRLTVT.